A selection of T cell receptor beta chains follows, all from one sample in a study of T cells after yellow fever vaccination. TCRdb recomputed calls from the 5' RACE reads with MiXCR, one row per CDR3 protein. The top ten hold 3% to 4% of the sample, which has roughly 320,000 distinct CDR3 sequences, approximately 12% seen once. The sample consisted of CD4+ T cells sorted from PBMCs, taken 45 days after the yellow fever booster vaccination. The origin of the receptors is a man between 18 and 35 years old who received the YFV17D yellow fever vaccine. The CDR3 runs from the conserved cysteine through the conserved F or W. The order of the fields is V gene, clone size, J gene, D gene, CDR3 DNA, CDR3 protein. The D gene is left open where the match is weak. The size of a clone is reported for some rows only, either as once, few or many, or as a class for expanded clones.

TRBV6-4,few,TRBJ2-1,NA,TGTGCCAGCAGTGGAGGGGGGGCGCCGAGTGAGCAGTTCTTC,CASSGGGAPSEQFF
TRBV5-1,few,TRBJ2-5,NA,TGCGCCAGCAGCCCTGGGGGCGCACGAGAGACCCAGTACTTC,CASSPGGARETQYF
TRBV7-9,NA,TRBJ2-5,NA,TGTGCCAGCAGCAGGACAGAAAAAGAGACCCAGTACTTC,CASSRTEKETQYF
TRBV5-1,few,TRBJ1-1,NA,TGCGCCAGCAGCTTACAGGGAAGTTGGACTGAAGCTTTCTTT,CASSLQGSWTEAFF
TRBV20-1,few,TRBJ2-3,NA,TGCAGTGCTAGACCCCCGGGTAGCACAGATACGCAGTATTTT,CSARPPGSTDTQYF
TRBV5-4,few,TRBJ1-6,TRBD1,TGTGCCAGCAGCCCCGCCGGACAGGGACGTTTGGATTCACCCCTCCACTTT,CASSPAGQGRLDSPLHF
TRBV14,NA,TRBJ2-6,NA,TGTGCCAGCAGCCAAGTGGCCAGCTCTGGGGCCAACGTCCTGACTTTC,CASSQVASSGANVLTF
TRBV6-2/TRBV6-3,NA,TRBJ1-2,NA,TGTGCCAGCAGTTACGTCCGCAGTGATGGCTACACCTTC,CASSYVRSDGYTF
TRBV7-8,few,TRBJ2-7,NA,TGTGCCAGCAGCCCCAGTTGGGGTTACGAGCAGTACTTC,CASSPSWGYEQYF
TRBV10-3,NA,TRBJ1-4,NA,TGTGCCATCAGTGAGAGGACAGATGAAAAACTGTTTTTT,CAISERTDEKLFF
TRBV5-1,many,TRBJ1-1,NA,TGCGCCAGCCATCGTCAGCCCCCAGGGACCGCGAACACTGAAGCTTTCTTT,CASHRQPPGTANTEAFF
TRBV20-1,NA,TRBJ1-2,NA,TGCAGTGCTACCCTGACGGGGAACGGCTACACCTTC,CSATLTGNGYTF
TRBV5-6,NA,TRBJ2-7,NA,TGTGCCAGCAGCTACCAGGACAACGAGCAGTACTTC,CASSYQDNEQYF
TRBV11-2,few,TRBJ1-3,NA,TGTGCCAGCAGCCAACAATTCTCTGGAAACACCATATATTTT,CASSQQFSGNTIYF
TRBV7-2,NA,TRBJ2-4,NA,TGTGCCAGCCAATTAGGGCATGACAACATTCAGTACTTC,CASQLGHDNIQYF
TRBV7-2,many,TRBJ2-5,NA,TGTGCCAGCAGCTTAGCGAAGGGGCTGGACCAAGAGACCCAGTACTTC,CASSLAKGLDQETQYF